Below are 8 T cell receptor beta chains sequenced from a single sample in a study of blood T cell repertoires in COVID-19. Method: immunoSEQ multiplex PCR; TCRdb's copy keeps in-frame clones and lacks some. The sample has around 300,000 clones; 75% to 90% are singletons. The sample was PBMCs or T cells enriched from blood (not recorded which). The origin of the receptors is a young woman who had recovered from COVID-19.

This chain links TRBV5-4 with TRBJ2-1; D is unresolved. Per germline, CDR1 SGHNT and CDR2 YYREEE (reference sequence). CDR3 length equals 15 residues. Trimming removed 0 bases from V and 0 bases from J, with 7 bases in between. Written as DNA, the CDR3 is TGTGCCAGCAGCTTGGGCCCGAGCTCCTACAATGAGCAGTTCTTC. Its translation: CASSLGPSSYNEQFF.

The CDR3 is CASSQGSGNQPQHF. The CDR3 DNA is TGTGCCAGCAGCCAAGGGTCAGGCAATCAGCCCCAGCATTTT. J is TRBJ1-5 and V is TRBV3-1 (or the pseudogene TRBV3-2), with D unclear. Trimming cost V 1 base and J 2 bases, with 6 bases left between them. In germline, CDR1 is LGHDT, CDR2 YNNKEL (reference sequence). The CDR3 sequence is 14 residues long.

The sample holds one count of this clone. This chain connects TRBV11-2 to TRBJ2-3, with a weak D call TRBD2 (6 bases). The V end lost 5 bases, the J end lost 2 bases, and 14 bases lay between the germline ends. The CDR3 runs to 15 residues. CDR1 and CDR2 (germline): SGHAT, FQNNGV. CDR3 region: CASSLSGVNTDTQYF. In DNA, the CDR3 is TGTGCCAGCAGCCTCTCGGGGGTGAACACAGATACGCAGTATTTT.

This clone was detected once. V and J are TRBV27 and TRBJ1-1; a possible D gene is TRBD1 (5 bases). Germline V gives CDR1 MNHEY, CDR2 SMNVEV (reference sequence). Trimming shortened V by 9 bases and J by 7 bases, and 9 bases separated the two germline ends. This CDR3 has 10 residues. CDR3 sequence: CARGLFEAFF. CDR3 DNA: TGTGCCAGGGGGCTCTTTGAAGCTTTCTTT.

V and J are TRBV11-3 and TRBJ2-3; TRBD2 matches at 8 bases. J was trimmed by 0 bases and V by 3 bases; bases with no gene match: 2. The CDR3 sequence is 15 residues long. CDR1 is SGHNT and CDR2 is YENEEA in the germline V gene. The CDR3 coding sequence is TGTGCCAGCAGCTTGGTAGCGGGGAGCACAGATACGCAGTATTTT. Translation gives CASSLVAGSTDTQYF.

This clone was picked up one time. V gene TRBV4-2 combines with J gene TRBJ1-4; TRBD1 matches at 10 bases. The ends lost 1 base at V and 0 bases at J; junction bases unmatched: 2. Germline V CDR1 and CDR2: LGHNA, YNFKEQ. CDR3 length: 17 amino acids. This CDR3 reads CASSQVGTGATNEKLFF. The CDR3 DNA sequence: TGTGCCAGCAGCCAAGTAGGGACAGGGGCAACTAATGAAAAACTGTTTTTT.

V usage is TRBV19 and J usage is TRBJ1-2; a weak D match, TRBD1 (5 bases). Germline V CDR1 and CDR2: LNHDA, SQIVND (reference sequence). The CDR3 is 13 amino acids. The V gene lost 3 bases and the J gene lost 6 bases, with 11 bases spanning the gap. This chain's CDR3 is CASSIGDWNGYTF. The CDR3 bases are TGTGCCAGTAGTATCGGGGACTGGAATGGCTACACCTTC.

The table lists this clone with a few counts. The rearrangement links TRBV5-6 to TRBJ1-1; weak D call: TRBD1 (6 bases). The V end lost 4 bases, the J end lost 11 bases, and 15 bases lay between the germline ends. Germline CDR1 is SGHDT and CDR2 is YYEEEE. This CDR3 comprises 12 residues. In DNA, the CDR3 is TGTGCCAGCAGCAGACCGAGGGGGTACGCTTTCTTT. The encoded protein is CASSRPRGYAFF.